Listed here are 20 T cell receptor beta chains from one sample, sequenced in a study of cytotoxic CD8 clonotypes in ibrutinib-treated CLL. TCRdb's copy holds only in-frame clones and misses some; the assay was immunoSEQ multiplex PCR. The sample has some 290,000 clones; 80% are singletons. The sequencing here drew on PBMCs, taken before ibrutinib treatment. The origin of the receptors is a human donor with chronic lymphocytic leukemia.

The chain is built from TRBV29-1 and TRBJ1-4; the D gene is possibly TRBD1 (6 bases). The CDR3 length is 14 residues. V was shortened by 0 bases and J by 4 bases, with 9 bases between the two germline ends. CDR1 is SQVTM and CDR2 is ANQGSEA in the germline V gene. For the CDR3, the DNA is TGCAGCGTTGAAGAGACAGGCTTTAATGAAAAACTGTTTTTT. It encodes CSVEETGFNEKLFF.

This clone has just one count. The V and J genes are TRBV15 and TRBJ2-7; D is unresolved. The germline V gene encodes CDR1 LNHNV and CDR2 YYDKDF (reference sequence). The CDR3 sequence is 14 residues long. With 3 bases removed from V and 3 bases from J, the gap between germline ends came to 12 bases. CDR3 DNA sequence: TGTGCCACCAGCAGGGATTATTCAATCTACGAGCAGTACTTC. This sequence encodes CATSRDYSIYEQYF.

This chain links TRBV19 with TRBJ1-2, with TRBD1 matching 9 bases. The trim removed 7 bases at V and 5 bases at J, leaving 11 bases unmatched. The CDR3 totals 15 residues. CDR1 is LNHDA and CDR2 is SQIVND in the germline V gene (reference sequence). CDR3 region: CASTPQTGTGYGYTF. For the CDR3, the DNA is TGTGCCAGTACTCCCCAAACCGGGACAGGGTATGGCTACACCTTC.

V and J are TRBV29-1 and TRBJ2-1; D perhaps matches TRBD2 (5 bases). Germline V lookup: CDR1 SQVTM, CDR2 ANQGSEA. The CDR3 contains 15 residues. V was pared by 4 bases and J by 0 bases, with 13 bases between. The CDR3 sequence is CSVGERDNSYNEQFF. In nucleotides, the CDR3 is TGCAGCGTTGGGGAGCGAGACAACTCCTACAATGAGCAGTTCTTC.

The J gene is TRBJ1-2, the V gene TRBV15, with a tentative D call TRBD1 (5 bases). The germline CDR1 and CDR2 sequences are LNHNV and YYDKDF (reference sequence). Trimming cost V 1 base and J 4 bases, with 13 bases left between them. The CDR3 consists of 15 residues. CDR3 sequence: CATSRVPDSRYGYTF. For the CDR3, the DNA is TGTGCCACCAGCAGAGTACCCGACAGTCGCTATGGCTACACCTTC.

The CDR3 loop reads CASSPVKVYGYTF. The CDR3 DNA is TGTGCCAGCTCACCAGTAAAGGTATATGGCTACACCTTC. This sequence joins TRBV18 and TRBJ1-2, with D uncertain. Trimming pared 2 bases from V and 5 bases from J, leaving 9 bases between. Per the germline V gene, CDR1 is KGHSH and CDR2 is LQKENI. The CDR3 runs 13 residues.

The chain is built from TRBV30 and TRBJ1-4; the match to TRBD1 covers 7 bases. The CDR3 sequence is 14 residues long. Germline CDR1 is GTSNPN and CDR2 is SVGIG (reference sequence). V dropped 3 bases and J dropped 8; count of bases not matched to a gene: 9. DNA of the CDR3: TGTGCCTGGAGAGACAGGGATTTGCGAGAAAAACTGTTTTTT. Its translation is CAWRDRDLREKLFF.

The V gene is TRBV18, the J gene TRBJ2-6; D uncertain. The CDR3 covers 16 residues. The V gene lost 1 base and the J gene lost 0 bases, with 7 bases spanning the gap. Germline V gives CDR1 KGHSH, CDR2 LQKENI. The CDR3, as DNA: TGTGCCAGCTCACCACGAGGTGACTCTGGGGCCAACGTCCTGACTTTC. Residues: CASSPRGDSGANVLTF.

This clone came up once. In DNA form, the CDR3 reads TGTGCCTGGAGTTTTGCTAGGACAGGGCGCTCTGGAAACACCATATATTTT. It translates to CAWSFARTGRSGNTIYF. The V and J genes are TRBV30 and TRBJ1-3, with TRBD1 matching 8 bases. The V gene end was trimmed by 2 bases and the J gene end by 0 bases; junction bases not matched to a gene: 9. Germline-derived CDR1 and CDR2 are GTSNPN and SVGIG (reference sequence). This CDR3 has 17 residues.

The rearrangement uses TRBV9 and TRBJ1-3; D might be TRBD1 (5 bases). Germline loops: CDR1 SGDLS, CDR2 YYNGEE. V gave up 0 bases and J gave up 0 bases, with 16 bases separating them. This CDR3 region has 18 residues. CDR3 DNA sequence: TGTGCCAGCAGCGTAGGTGCCGGCGGTGACAGCTCTGGAAACACCATATATTTT. This gives the protein CASSVGAGGDSSGNTIYF.

The V gene is TRBV28, the J gene TRBJ1-5; TRBD1 matches 8 bases. This CDR3 comprises 15 residues. Trimming cost V 5 bases and J 3 bases; bases outside gene matches: 6. In germline, CDR1 is MDHEN, CDR2 SYDVKM. Here the CDR3 DNA reads TGTGCCAGCAGTACCCACCAGGGGGCCAATCAGCCCCAGCATTTT. Translated: CASSTHQGANQPQHF.

V and J are TRBV30 and TRBJ2-1; 8 bases line up with TRBD2. The CDR3 is 16 residues long. CDR1 GTSNPN and CDR2 SVGIG come from the germline V gene (reference sequence). The J segment lost 5 bases and the V segment lost 1 base, leaving 10 bases of the junction unmatched. CDR3 bases: TGTGCCTGGAGTGCCCTGCGACTAGCGTTCGACAATGAGCAGTTCTTC. Protein sequence: CAWSALRLAFDNEQFF. Based on the CDR3 plus reference TRBV30 and TRBJ2-1, the full variable domain is SQTIHQWPATLVQPVGSPLSLECTVEGTSNPNLYWYRQAAGRGLQLLFYSVGIGQISSEVPQNLSASRPQDRQFILSSKKLLLSDSGFYLCAWSALRLAFDNEQFFGPGTRLTVL.

This clone was detected only once. This chain joins TRBV4-3 and TRBJ2-3; no reliable D call. The CDR3 length is 13 residues. Germline lookup yields CDR1 LGHNA and CDR2 YSLEER. The V end was cut by 0 bases, the J end by 2 bases, with 3 bases between. CDR3 amino acids: CASSQEITDTQYF. The CDR3 DNA sequence: TGCGCCAGCAGCCAAGAAATCACAGATACGCAGTATTTT.

The V and J genes are TRBV9 and TRBJ2-3; 10 bases match TRBD2. V lost 1 base, J lost 7 bases, and 12 bases stayed unmatched. CDR3 length: 17 residues. The germline gives CDR1 SGDLS, CDR2 YYNGEE. The CDR3 spells CASSVIPSGRAIYTQYF. The DNA of the CDR3 is TGTGCCAGCAGCGTAATTCCCAGCGGGAGGGCCATATATACGCAGTATTTT.

The CDR3 spells CANGTASSGNTIYF. The DNA of the CDR3 is TGTGCCAACGGGACCGCAAGCTCTGGAAACACCATATATTTT. The chain joins TRBV2 to TRBJ1-3, with a weak D call TRBD1 (5 bases). The V end was cut by 10 bases, the J end by 0 bases, with 13 bases between. This CDR3 contains 14 residues. Germline assignment: CDR1 SNHLY and CDR2 FYNNEI.

The sample holds a few counts of this clone. The J gene is TRBJ2-7, the V gene TRBV18; D not resolved. The CDR3 spans 13 residues. Germline V gene sequence: CDR1 KGHSH, CDR2 LQKENI. Trimming took 0 bases from V and 11 from J, leaving 14 bases between them. CDR3 protein: CASSPPLGLTEYF. CDR3 sequence (DNA): TGTGCCAGCTCACCACCGCTTGGATTAACAGAGTACTTC.

The gene calls are TRBV7-2 and TRBJ2-5; the D gene is possibly TRBD1 (7 bases). The CDR3 runs to 15 residues. The germline V gene has CDR1 SGHTA and CDR2 FQGNSA. Trimming removed 4 bases from V and 5 bases from J, with 17 bases in between. CDR3 sequence reads: CASSSAPTGRETQYF. CDR3 coding DNA: TGTGCCAGCAGCTCCGCCCCGACAGGGAGGGAGACCCAGTACTTC. The full variable domain, rest sourced from reference TRBV7-2 and TRBJ2-5, is GAGVSQSPSNKVTEKGKDVELRCDPISGHTALYWYRQSLGQGLEFLIYFQGNSAPDKSGLPSDRFSAERTGGSVSTLTIQRTQQEDSAVYLCASSSAPTGRETQYFGPGTRLLVL.

V usage is TRBV30 and J usage is TRBJ2-5, with D perhaps TRBD1 or TRBD2 (5 bases each). Trimming cost V 0 bases and J 3 bases, with 8 bases left between them. CDR3 size: 13 residues. Germline CDR1 and CDR2: GTSNPN and SVGIG (reference sequence). Here the CDR3 DNA reads TGTGCCTGGAGTGTTGGGACCAAAGAGACCCAGTACTTC. This sequence encodes CAWSVGTKETQYF.

V is TRBV28 and J is TRBJ2-7; weak D call: TRBD1 (6 bases). Germline V lookup: CDR1 MDHEN, CDR2 SYDVKM. CDR3 length: 14 residues. V gave up 3 bases and J gave up 0 bases, with 9 bases separating them. The CDR3 nucleotides read TGTGCCAGCAGTTTTGCAGGGGACTCCTACGAGCAGTACTTC. It translates to CASSFAGDSYEQYF.

The chain uses TRBV27 and TRBJ1-3; a possible D gene is TRBD1 (6 bases). Trimming took off 5 bases at V and 0 bases at J, with 11 bases between the two ends. In germline, CDR1 is MNHEY, CDR2 SMNVEV (reference sequence). This CDR3 is 15 amino acids long. The CDR3 loop is CASSPTGASGNTIYF. CDR3 DNA: TGTGCCAGCAGTCCTACGGGGGCCTCTGGAAACACCATATATTTT.